This T cell receptor (beta chain) stems from a study of T-cell reconstitution after alpha-beta-depleted transplantation in children. General observations from the study: Several hundred expanded graft clones reportedly supplied alpha-beta T cells about two months after transplant.

Preparation of the TCRbeta library was carried out with unique molecular identifiers. TCRdb itself ran the PCR reads through MiXCR, one entry per CDR3 protein. The sample records 300,000 or so distinct CDR3 sequences, over 20% being singletons. Worth noting for this clonotype: Its antigen is unidentified.

V shed 7 bases and J shed 4 bases, with 15 bases lying between them. The CDR3 extends over 14 amino acids. Sequenced here: PBMCs, mostly from graft donor cells, sampled 180 days after TCRalphabeta/CD19-depleted stem cell transplant. V usage is TRBV12-3 or TRBV12-4 and J usage is TRBJ2-3, with D maybe TRBD2 (5 bases). The TCR comes from a male patient between 5 and 17 years old who had a stem cell transplant for acute lymphoblastic leukemia, so the T cells may come from the graft donor. CDR3 loop: CASTRPGIADTQYF. Written as DNA, the CDR3 is TGTGCCAGCACCCGGCCGGGAATCGCAGATACGCAGTATTTT.